This T cell receptor beta chain was profiled in a study of Ad26.COV2.S vaccination and SARS-CoV-2 variants. Libraries were prepared by immunoSEQ multiplex PCR; TCRdb keeps only in-frame clonotypes and omits some of them. The sample lists about 350,000 clones; 70% to 90% were seen once. Treatment meaning: some 20 received Ad26.COV2.S at low or high dose, single or two shots; roughly five received placebo; per-sample allocation not given. Sample collection was performed on day 63 after the first vaccine or placebo injection. Trimming took 5 bases from V and 5 from J, leaving 16 bases between them. The CDR3 is 14 amino acids. Germline V gene lookup returns CDR1 PRHDT and CDR2 FYEKMQ (reference sequence).

The sequences come from peripheral blood, collected in a trial of Ad26.COV2.S vaccine versus placebo. The source is a person aged 18-60 years who received the Ad26.COV2.S COVID-19 vaccine or a placebo. This chain joins TRBV13 and TRBJ2-7, with D possibly being TRBD2 (7 bases). The CDR3 reads CASSREAGANEQYF. DNA of the CDR3: TGTGCCAGCAGCCGAGAGGCGGGGGCAAACGAGCAGTACTTC.